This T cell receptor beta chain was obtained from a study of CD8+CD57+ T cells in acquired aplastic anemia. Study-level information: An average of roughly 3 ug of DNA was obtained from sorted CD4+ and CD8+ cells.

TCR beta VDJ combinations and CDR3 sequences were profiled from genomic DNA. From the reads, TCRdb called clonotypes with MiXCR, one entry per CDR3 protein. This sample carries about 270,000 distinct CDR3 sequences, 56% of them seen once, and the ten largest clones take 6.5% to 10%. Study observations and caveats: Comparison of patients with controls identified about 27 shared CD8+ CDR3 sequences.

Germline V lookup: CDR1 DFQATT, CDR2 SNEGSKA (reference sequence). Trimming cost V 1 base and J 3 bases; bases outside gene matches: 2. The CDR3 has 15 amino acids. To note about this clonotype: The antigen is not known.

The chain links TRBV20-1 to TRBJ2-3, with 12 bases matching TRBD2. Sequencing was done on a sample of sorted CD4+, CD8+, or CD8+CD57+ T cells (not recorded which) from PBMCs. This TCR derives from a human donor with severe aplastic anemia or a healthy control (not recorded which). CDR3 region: CSARATSGRTDTQYF. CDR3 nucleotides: TGCAGTGCTAGAGCCACTAGCGGGAGGACAGATACGCAGTATTTT.